The rows below give T cell receptor beta chains drawn from one sample of a study of T cells after yellow fever vaccination. TCRdb called the 5' RACE reads again in MiXCR, with one record for every CDR3 protein. The sample carries 60,000 to 75,000 distinct CDR3 sequences, approximately 7% recorded once. The source material was CD8+ T cells sorted from PBMCs, sampled roughly 47 days after the first yellow fever vaccination. The receptors derive from a young man who received the YFV17D yellow fever vaccine. Each CDR3 is given with its conserved first and last residue. D genes are given only for firm matches. The size entry is marked missing in some rows and otherwise reads once, few, many or a size class.

v_gene,j_gene,d_gene,abundance,CDR3nt,CDR3aa
TRBV6-4,TRBJ2-2,NA,many,TGTGCCAGCAGTGACTCGGGGGATACCGGGGAGCTGTTTTTT,CASSDSGDTGELFF
TRBV9,TRBJ2-2,TRBD2,many,TGTGCCAGCAGCGAAGGACTAGCGACCAGCACCGGGGAGCTGTTTTTT,CASSEGLATSTGELFF
TRBV20-1,TRBJ1-2,NA,many,TGCAGTGCTAGGTGGGGCGAATTCTATGGCTACACCTTC,CSARWGEFYGYTF
TRBV19,TRBJ1-5,NA,many,TGTGCCAGTACCCAACAGGGCCTTAATCAGCCCCAGCATTTT,CASTQQGLNQPQHF
TRBV7-9,TRBJ2-1,TRBD2,many,TGTGCCAGCAGCCGATCCGGGGGGAATGAGCAGTTCTTC,CASSRSGGNEQFF
TRBV6-4,TRBJ2-1,TRBD2,NA,TGTGCCAGCAGTCCGACGACTAGCGGCGATTACAATGAGCAGTTCTTC,CASSPTTSGDYNEQFF
TRBV30,TRBJ1-4,NA,few,TGTGCCTGGAGTGCCGTCGGGTCGGCTAATGAAAAACTGTTTTTT,CAWSAVGSANEKLFF
TRBV20-1,TRBJ2-5,NA,many,TGCAGTGCTCCCTTGGAGACCCAGTACTTC,CSAPLETQYF
TRBV12-3/TRBV12-4,TRBJ2-3,NA,many,TGTGCCAGCAGTTTACAGGCAAACCCGGCCACAGATACGCAGTATTTT,CASSLQANPATDTQYF
TRBV29-1,TRBJ1-1,TRBD1,many,TGCAGCGTTCCGACAGGGGCGGTGAACACTGAAGCTTTCTTT,CSVPTGAVNTEAFF
TRBV6-1,TRBJ2-1,TRBD2,few,TGTGCCAGCAGAGTTCCGGGACTAGCAACGTCCGAGCAGTTCTTC,CASRVPGLATSEQFF
TRBV5-1,TRBJ1-4,NA,many,TGCGCCAGCAGCATCGGAGGGGAAGATAATGAAAAACTGTTTTTT,CASSIGGEDNEKLFF
TRBV6-5,TRBJ1-4,TRBD1,NA,TGTGCCAGCAGCCTATATGGGTCCGGGACAGGGGCTGAAAAACTGTTTTTT,CASSLYGSGTGAEKLFF
TRBV6-2/TRBV6-3,TRBJ2-3,TRBD2,many,TGTGCCAGCAGTTTCTCCCTAGCGGGGGGGCCAGATACGCAGTATTTT,CASSFSLAGGPDTQYF
TRBV10-3,TRBJ1-1,NA,NA,TGTGCCACCCGGCCAAGGGTGGGCACTGAAGCTTTCTTT,CATRPRVGTEAFF
TRBV19,TRBJ2-1,TRBD2,many,TGTGCCACTGAGGCGGGGGTTAGCTCCTACAATGAGCAGTTCTTC,CATEAGVSSYNEQFF
TRBV15,TRBJ1-5,NA,NA,TGTGCCACCAGCAGGACTCCAGCTGAGCCCCAGCATTTT,CATSRTPAEPQHF
TRBV14,TRBJ1-4,NA,NA,TGTGCCAGCAGCCCGGGACCGAGCCTTGTTAATGAAAAACTGTTTTTT,CASSPGPSLVNEKLFF
TRBV5-5,TRBJ2-7,NA,many,TGTGCCAGCAGCGTCGGACAGATCGACTACGAGCAGTACTTC,CASSVGQIDYEQYF
TRBV12-3/TRBV12-4,TRBJ2-2,TRBD1,few,TGTGCCAGCAGCCCTCGGGACAGAGGAACCGGGGAGCTGTTTTTT,CASSPRDRGTGELFF
TRBV3-1,TRBJ2-5,NA,many,TGTGCCAGCAGCCAAGAGGCCGCGACGCTTTTAAAGACCCAGTACTTC,CASSQEAATLLKTQYF
TRBV7-2,TRBJ2-5,NA,many,TGTGCCAGCAGCTTAGTACCGAGCATGGGGGAAGAGACCCAGTACTTC,CASSLVPSMGEETQYF
TRBV6-4,TRBJ2-2,NA,medium-sized,TGTGCCAGCAGTGAAGGGGACACCGGGGAGCTGTTTTTT,CASSEGDTGELFF
TRBV4-1,TRBJ2-7,TRBD1,many,TGCGCCAGCAGCCAAGATAGGGACAGGGTGGGCGAGCAGTACTTC,CASSQDRDRVGEQYF
TRBV11-1,TRBJ2-7,NA,many,TGTGCCAGCAGCTTAGGACAGTCCTACGAGCAGTACTTC,CASSLGQSYEQYF
TRBV12-3/TRBV12-4,TRBJ2-1,NA,many,TGTGCCAGCCGTGTCGGAGGCGAGCAGTTCTTC,CASRVGGEQFF
TRBV12-3/TRBV12-4,TRBJ2-1,NA,many,TGTGCCAGCAGGCATGACTCGGACAGCTCCTACAATGAGCAGTTCTTC,CASRHDSDSSYNEQFF